This TCR beta chain originates from a study of T cells in localized non-small cell lung cancer. Study-level results: Appearances in adjacent lung were noted for a median around 55 of the top 100 tumor clones. Uninvolved adjacent lung showed peak T cell clonality, exceeding tumor. As only one tumor region underwent sequencing, heterogeneity remains possible.

A word on this clone: The antigen is not known.

Generated by immunoSEQ multiplex PCR, the TCRdb table keeps only in-frame clones and is missing some. The data show about 2,000 clones, under 20% seen once. The CDR3 has 14 amino acids. V lost 5 bases and J 2 bases, leaving 11 bases between the germline ends. Germline V gives CDR1 SGHNT, CDR2 YENEEA. Neighboring lung without atypia was obtained no less than 2 cm from the tumor margin. The V and J genes are TRBV11-3 and TRBJ2-3, with D hard to call. This TCR came from a man aged 40 to 75 with stage II squamous cell lung carcinoma. The material sequenced was normal lung tissue next to the tumor, taken before any cancer treatment. Here the CDR3 reads CASSHWSHTDTQYF. Here the CDR3 DNA reads TGTGCCAGCAGCCACTGGAGTCACACAGATACGCAGTATTTT. Variable domain in full (rest from reference TRBV11-3 and TRBJ2-3): EAGVVQSPRYKIIEKKQPVAFWCNPISGHNTLYWYLQNLGQGPELLIRYENEEAVDDSQLPKDRFSAERLKGVDSTLKIQPAELGDSAVYLCASSHWSHTDTQYFGPGTRLTVL.